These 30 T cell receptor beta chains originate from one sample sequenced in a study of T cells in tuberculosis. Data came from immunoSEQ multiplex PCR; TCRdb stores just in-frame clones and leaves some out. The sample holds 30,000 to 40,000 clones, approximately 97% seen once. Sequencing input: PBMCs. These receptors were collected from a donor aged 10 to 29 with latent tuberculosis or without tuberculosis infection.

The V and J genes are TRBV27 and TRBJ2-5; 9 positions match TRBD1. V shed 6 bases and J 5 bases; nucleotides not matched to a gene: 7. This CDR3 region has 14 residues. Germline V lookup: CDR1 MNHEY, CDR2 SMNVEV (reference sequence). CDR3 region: CASRLTGGRETQYF. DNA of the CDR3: TGTGCCAGCAGATTGACAGGGGGGAGGGAGACCCAGTACTTC.

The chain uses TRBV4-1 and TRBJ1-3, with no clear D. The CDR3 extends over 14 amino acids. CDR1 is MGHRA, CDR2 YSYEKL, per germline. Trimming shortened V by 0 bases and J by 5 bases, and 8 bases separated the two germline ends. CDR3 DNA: TGCGCCAGCAGCCAAGAATCCCTAAGAAACACCATATATTTT. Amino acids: CASSQESLRNTIYF.

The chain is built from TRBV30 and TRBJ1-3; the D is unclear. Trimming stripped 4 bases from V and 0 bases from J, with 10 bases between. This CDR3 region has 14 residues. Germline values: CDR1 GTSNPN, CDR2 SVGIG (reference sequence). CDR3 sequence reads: CAWMRSSSGNTIYF. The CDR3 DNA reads TGTGCCTGGATGCGATCCTCCTCTGGAAACACCATATATTTT.

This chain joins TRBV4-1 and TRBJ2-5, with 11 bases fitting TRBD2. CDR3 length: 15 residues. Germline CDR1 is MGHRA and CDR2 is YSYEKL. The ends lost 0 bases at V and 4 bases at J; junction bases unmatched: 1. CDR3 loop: CASSQDGLAGETQYF. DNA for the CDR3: TGCGCCAGCAGCCAAGACGGACTAGCGGGAGAGACCCAGTACTTC.

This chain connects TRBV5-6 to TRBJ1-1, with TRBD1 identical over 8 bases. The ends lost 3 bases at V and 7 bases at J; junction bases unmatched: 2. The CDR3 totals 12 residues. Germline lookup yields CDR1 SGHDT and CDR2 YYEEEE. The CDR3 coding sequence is TGTGCCAGCAGCTCTGGACAGGGTGAAGCTTTCTTT. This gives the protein CASSSGQGEAFF.

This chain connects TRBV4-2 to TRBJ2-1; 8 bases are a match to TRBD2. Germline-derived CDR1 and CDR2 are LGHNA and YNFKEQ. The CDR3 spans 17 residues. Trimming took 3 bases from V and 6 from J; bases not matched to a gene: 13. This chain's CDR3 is CASSHSFYGGAFNEQFF. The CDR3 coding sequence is TGTGCCAGCAGCCACAGCTTTTACGGGGGGGCCTTCAATGAGCAGTTCTTC.

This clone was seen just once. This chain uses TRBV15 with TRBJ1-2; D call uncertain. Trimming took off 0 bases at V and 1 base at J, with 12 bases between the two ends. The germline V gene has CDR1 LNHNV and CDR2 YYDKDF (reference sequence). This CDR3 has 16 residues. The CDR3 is CATSRDYRYDNYGYTF. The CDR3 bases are TGTGCCACCAGCAGAGATTACCGGTACGATAACTATGGCTACACCTTC.

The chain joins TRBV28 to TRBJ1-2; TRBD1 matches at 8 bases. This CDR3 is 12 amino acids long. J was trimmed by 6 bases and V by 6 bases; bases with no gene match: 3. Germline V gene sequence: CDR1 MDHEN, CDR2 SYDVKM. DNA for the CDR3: TGTGCCAGCAGGCGACAGGGGCATGGCTACACCTTC. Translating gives CASRRQGHGYTF.

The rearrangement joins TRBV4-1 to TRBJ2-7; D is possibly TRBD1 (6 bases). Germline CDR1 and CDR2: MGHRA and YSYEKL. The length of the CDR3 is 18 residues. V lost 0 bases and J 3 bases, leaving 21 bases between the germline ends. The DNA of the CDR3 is TGCGCCAGCAGCCAAGATTTCGTATTTTGGGGACAACACTACGAGCAGTACTTC. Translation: CASSQDFVFWGQHYEQYF.

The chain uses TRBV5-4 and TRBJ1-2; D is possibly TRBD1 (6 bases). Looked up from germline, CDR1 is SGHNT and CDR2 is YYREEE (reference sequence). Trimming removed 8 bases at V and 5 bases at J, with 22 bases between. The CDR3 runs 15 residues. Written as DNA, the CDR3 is TGTGCCAGTAGGGGGGGACAACCCGGCCTATATGGCTACACCTTC. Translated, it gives CASRGGQPGLYGYTF. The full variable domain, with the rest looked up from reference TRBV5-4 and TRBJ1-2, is ETGVTQSPTHLIKTRGQQVTLRCSSQSGHNTVSWYQQALGQGPQFIFQYYREEENGRGNFPPRFSGLQFPNYSSELNVNALELDDSALYLCASRGGQPGLYGYTFGSGTRLTVV.

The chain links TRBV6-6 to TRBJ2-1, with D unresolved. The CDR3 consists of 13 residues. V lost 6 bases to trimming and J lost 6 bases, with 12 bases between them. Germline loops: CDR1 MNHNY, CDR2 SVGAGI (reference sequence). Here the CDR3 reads CASREYPTNEQFF. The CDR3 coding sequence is TGTGCCAGCAGGGAGTACCCTACCAATGAGCAGTTCTTC.

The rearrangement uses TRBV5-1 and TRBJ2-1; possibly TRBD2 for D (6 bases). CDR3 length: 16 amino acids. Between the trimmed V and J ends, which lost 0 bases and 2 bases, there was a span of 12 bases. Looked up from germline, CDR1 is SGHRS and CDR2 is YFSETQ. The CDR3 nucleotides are TGCGCCAGCAGCTTGGGCCTAGCGAACCCCTACAATGAGCAGTTCTTC. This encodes CASSLGLANPYNEQFF.

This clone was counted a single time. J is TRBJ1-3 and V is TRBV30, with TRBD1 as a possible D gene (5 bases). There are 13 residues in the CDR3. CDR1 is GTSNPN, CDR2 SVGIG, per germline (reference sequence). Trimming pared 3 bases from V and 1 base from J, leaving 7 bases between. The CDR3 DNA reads TGTGCCTGGAGCCGGGGGTCTGGAAACACCATATATTTT. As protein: CAWSRGSGNTIYF. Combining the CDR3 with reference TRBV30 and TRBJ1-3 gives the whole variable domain SQTIHQWPATLVQPVGSPLSLECTVEGTSNPNLYWYRQAAGRGLQLLFYSVGIGQISSEVPQNLSASRPQDRQFILSSKKLLLSDSGFYLCAWSRGSGNTIYFGEGSWLTVV.

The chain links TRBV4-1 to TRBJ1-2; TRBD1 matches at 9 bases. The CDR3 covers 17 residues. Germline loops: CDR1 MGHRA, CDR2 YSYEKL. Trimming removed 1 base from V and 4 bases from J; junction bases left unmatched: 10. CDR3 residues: CASSQVLRDRVFYGYTF. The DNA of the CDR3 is TGCGCCAGCAGCCAAGTTCTCCGGGACAGGGTATTCTATGGCTACACCTTC.

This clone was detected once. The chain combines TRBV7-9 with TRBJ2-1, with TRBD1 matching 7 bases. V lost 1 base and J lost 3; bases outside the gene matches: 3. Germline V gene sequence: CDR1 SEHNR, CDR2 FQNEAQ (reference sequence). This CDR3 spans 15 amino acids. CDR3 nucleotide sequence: TGTGCCAGCAGCTTAGATGGACAGGTCTACAATGAGCAGTTCTTC. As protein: CASSLDGQVYNEQFF.

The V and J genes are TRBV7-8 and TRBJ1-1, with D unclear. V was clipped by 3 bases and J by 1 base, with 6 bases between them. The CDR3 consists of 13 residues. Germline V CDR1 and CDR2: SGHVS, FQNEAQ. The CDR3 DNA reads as TGTGCCAGCAGCTTGAGATCGAACACTGAAGCTTTCTTT. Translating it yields CASSLRSNTEAFF.

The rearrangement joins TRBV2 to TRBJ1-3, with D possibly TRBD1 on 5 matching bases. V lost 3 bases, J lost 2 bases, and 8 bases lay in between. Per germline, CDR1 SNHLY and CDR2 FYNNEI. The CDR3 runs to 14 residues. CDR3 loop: CASSELTAGNTIYF. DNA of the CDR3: TGTGCCAGCAGTGAGTTGACAGCTGGAAACACCATATATTTT.

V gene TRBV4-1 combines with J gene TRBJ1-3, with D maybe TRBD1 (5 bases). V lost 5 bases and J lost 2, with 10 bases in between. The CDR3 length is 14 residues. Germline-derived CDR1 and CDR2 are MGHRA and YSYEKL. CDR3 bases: TGCGCCAGCAGCTCCGGGACTGCTGGAAACACCATATATTTT. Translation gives CASSSGTAGNTIYF.

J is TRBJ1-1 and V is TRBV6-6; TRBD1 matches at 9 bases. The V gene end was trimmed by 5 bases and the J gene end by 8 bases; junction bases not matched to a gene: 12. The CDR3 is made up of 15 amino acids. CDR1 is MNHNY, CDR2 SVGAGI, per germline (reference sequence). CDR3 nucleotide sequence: TGTGCCAGCAGTAACGCCCGGGACAGGGCTTTAGAAGCTTTCTTT. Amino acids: CASSNARDRALEAFF.

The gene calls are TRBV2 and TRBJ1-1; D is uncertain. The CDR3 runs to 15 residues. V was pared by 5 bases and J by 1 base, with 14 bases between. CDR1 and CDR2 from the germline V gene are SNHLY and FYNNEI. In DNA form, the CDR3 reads TGTGCCAGCAGTTTGACTCTGCTTCAGAACACTGAAGCTTTCTTT. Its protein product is CASSLTLLQNTEAFF.

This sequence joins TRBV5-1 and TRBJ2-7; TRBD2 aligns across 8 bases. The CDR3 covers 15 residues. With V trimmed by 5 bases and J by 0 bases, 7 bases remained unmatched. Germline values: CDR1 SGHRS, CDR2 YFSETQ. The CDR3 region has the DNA TGCGCCAGCAGGGCGGGACTAGGGATCTCCTACGAGCAGTACTTC. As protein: CASRAGLGISYEQYF.

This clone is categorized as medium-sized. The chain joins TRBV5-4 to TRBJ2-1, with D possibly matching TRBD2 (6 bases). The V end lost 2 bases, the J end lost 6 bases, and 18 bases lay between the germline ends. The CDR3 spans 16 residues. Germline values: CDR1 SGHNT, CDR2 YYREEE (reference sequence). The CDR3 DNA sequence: TGTGCCAGCAGCTTTGTAATGGGGCGGGAAGGCAATGAGCAGTTCTTC. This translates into CASSFVMGREGNEQFF.

CDR3 nucleotide sequence: TGTGCCAGTAGTGTTGGACACAATCAGCCCCAGCATTTT. Protein sequence: CASSVGHNQPQHF. The chain links TRBV19 to TRBJ1-5, with D perhaps matching TRBD1 (5 bases). Per germline, CDR1 LNHDA and CDR2 SQIVND (reference sequence). V was shortened by 5 bases and J by 3 bases, with 8 bases between the two germline ends. This CDR3 region has 13 residues.

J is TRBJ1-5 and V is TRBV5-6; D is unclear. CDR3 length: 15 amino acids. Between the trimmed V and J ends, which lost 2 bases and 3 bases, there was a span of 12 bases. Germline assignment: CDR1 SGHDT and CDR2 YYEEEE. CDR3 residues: CASSFRGDFNQPQHF. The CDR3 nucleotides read TGTGCCAGCAGCTTTCGGGGAGACTTCAATCAGCCCCAGCATTTT.

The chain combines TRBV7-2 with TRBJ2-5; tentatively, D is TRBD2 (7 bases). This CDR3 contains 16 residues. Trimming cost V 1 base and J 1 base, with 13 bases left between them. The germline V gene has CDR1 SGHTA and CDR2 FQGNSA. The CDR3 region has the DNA TGTGCCAGCAGCTTAGAGGGGGGGCGGCCCCAAGAGACCCAGTACTTC. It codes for CASSLEGGRPQETQYF.

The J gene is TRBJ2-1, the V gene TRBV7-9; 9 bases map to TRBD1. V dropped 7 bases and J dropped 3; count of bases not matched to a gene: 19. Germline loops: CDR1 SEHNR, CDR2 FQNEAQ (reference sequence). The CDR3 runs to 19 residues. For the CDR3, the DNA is TGTGCCAGCACGCGACCGGGACAGGGTAAGGTGGGTGGCTACAATGAGCAGTTCTTC. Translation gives CASTRPGQGKVGGYNEQFF.

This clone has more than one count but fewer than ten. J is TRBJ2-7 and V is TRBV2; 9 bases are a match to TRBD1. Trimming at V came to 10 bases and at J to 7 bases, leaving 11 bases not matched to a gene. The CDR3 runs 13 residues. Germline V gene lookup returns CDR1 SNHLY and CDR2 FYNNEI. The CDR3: CATGQGSLGEQYF. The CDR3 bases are TGTGCCACCGGACAGGGGAGCCTCGGGGAGCAGTACTTC.

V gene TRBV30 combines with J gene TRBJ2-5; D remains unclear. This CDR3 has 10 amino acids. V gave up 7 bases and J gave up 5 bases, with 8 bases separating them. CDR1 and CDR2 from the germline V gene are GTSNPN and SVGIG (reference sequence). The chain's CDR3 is CAYELETQYF. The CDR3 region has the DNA TGTGCCTACGAGCTGGAGACCCAGTACTTC.

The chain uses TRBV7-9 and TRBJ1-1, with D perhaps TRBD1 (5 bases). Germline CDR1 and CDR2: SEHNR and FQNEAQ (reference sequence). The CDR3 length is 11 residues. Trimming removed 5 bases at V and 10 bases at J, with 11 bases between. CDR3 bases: TGTGCCAGCAGCGGGGGGTTCGCAGCTTTCTTT. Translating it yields CASSGGFAAFF.

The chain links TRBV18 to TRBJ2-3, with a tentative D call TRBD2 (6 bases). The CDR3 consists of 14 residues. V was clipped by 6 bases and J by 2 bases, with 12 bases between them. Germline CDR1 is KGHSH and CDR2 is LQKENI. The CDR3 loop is CASSRLGDTDTQYF. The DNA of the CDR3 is TGTGCCAGCTCCCGACTAGGGGACACAGATACGCAGTATTTT.